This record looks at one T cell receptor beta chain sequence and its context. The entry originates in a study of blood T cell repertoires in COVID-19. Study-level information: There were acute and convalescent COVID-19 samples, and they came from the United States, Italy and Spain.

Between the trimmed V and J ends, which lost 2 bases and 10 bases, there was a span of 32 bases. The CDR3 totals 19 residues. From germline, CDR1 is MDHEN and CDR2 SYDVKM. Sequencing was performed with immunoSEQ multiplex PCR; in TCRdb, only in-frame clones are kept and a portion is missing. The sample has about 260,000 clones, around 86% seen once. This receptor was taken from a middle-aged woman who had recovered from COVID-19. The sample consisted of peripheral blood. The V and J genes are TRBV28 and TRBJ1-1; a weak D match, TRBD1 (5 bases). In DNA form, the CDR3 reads TGTGCCAGCAGTTTAGTGGCCAGTTGGTCGGGCACAGGTCTCGGGGGAGCTTTCTTT. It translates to CASSLVASWSGTGLGGAFF.